The 11 T cell receptor beta chains given below trace back to one sample, sequenced in a study of blood T cells in healthy people across ages. Sample-barcoded 5' priming and a J-beta primer mix drove a second PCR of about 7 to 12 cycles. Each CDR3 protein gets one entry after TCRdb re-called the 5' RACE reads with MiXCR. The table has 780,000 or so distinct CDR3 sequences, around half seen once. The specimen sequenced was blood. These receptors were collected from a man aged 80 or over in good health.

The chain employs TRBV15 and TRBJ2-5; TRBD2 matches 7 bases. The trim removed 1 base at V and 11 bases at J, leaving 13 bases unmatched. In germline, CDR1 is LNHNV, CDR2 YYDKDF (reference sequence). There are 15 residues in the CDR3. CDR3 sequence (DNA): TGTGCCACCAGCAGAGGTGGGGGGGAGATGGATGAGCAGTACTTC. This encodes CATSRGGGEMDEQYF.

This clonotype was seen repeatedly, ten times or more. The chain uses TRBV27 and TRBJ2-7; D unclear. The CDR3 contains 13 residues. CDR1 is MNHEY and CDR2 is SMNVEV in the germline V gene (reference sequence). V shed 3 bases and J shed 2 bases, with 8 bases lying between them. The CDR3 here is CASSLRDTYEQYF. The DNA of the CDR3 is TGTGCCAGCAGTTTGAGAGATACCTACGAGCAGTACTTC.

This rearrangement joins TRBV2 to TRBJ2-1; the D gene is possibly TRBD2 (5 bases). This CDR3 is built from 14 residues. Germline values: CDR1 SNHLY, CDR2 FYNNEI. V was trimmed by 6 bases and J by 6 bases, leaving 15 bases between them. The CDR3 DNA reads TGTGCCAGCAGGAGGGTTTCCGGACGCAATGAGCAGTTCTTC. It encodes CASRRVSGRNEQFF.

J is TRBJ1-2 and V is TRBV5-5; maybe TRBD1 (6 bases). Trimming took 3 bases from V and 5 from J, leaving 14 bases between them. The CDR3 covers 14 residues. The germline V gene encodes CDR1 SGHKS and CDR2 YYEKEE (reference sequence). This CDR3 reads CASSYDAGVYGYTF. Here the CDR3 DNA reads TGTGCCAGCAGCTATGACGCAGGGGTTTATGGCTACACCTTC.

The rearrangement joins TRBV7-2 to TRBJ2-5, with 10 bases lining up with TRBD2. This CDR3 region has 15 residues. Germline V gene lookup returns CDR1 SGHTA and CDR2 FQGNSA. The junction had 7 bases not matched to a gene; V was cut back by 4 bases and J by 5 bases. The CDR3 DNA sequence: TGTGCCAGCAGCTCCAGCGGGAGGGCCGGGGAGACCCAGTACTTC. Translated, it gives CASSSSGRAGETQYF.

This clonotype appeared a few times. The CDR3 DNA reads as TGCAGTGCTGTAGCGGGAATCTACGAGCAGTACTTC. Its translation: CSAVAGIYEQYF. The rearrangement joins TRBV20-1 to TRBJ2-4; 8 bases are shared with TRBD2. The end of the DNA is better explained by TRBJ2-7, so the J call may be wrong. Germline V gene sequence: CDR1 DFQATT, CDR2 SNEGSKA (reference sequence). This CDR3 spans 12 amino acids.

This clonotype showed up many times. This CDR3 is CASSWGRDGYEQYF. As DNA, the CDR3 is TGTGCCAGCAGCTGGGGGCGGGACGGGTACGAGCAGTACTTC. The rearrangement links TRBV3-1 to TRBJ2-7, with D possibly called TRBD1 or TRBD2 (6 bases each). This CDR3 comprises 14 residues. In germline, CDR1 is LGHDT, CDR2 YNNKEL (reference sequence). The V end lost 5 bases, the J end lost 4 bases, and 15 bases lay between the germline ends.

This clonotype was found a few times. The chain joins TRBV9 to TRBJ2-4; D call uncertain. The J call is uncertain, as TRBJ2-7 better fits the DNA end. Per the germline V gene, CDR1 is SGDLS and CDR2 is YYNGEE. This CDR3 comprises 16 residues. CDR3 in amino acids: CASSVGPSPVGNEQYF. The CDR3 DNA reads as TGTGCCAGCAGCGTAGGGCCGTCTCCCGTGGGGAACGAGCAGTACTTC.

The chain carries TRBV20-1 and TRBJ1-2, with TRBD1 as a possible D gene (5 bases). V shed 4 bases and J shed 4 bases, with 16 bases lying between them. Germline CDR1 is DFQATT and CDR2 is SNEGSKA (reference sequence). CDR3 length equals 14 residues. Written as DNA, the CDR3 is TGCAGTGCTAACTTTGGGGGGAGTAGCTATGGCTACACCTTC. It codes for CSANFGGSSYGYTF.

The chain couples TRBV5-1 to TRBJ1-4; the match to TRBD1 covers 7 bases. The J segment lost 7 bases and the V segment lost 1 base, leaving 4 bases of the junction unmatched. This CDR3 is built from 14 residues. CDR1 is SGHRS and CDR2 is YFSETQ in the germline V gene. DNA of the CDR3: TGCGCCAGCAGCTTGATGGGACAGAGTGAAAAACTGTTTTTT. This encodes CASSLMGQSEKLFF.

The rearrangement uses TRBV20-1 and TRBJ2-3; 13 bases map to TRBD2. CDR3 length equals 18 residues. The germline V gene encodes CDR1 DFQATT and CDR2 SNEGSKA (reference sequence). The V gene end was trimmed by 6 bases and the J gene end by 4 bases; junction bases not matched to a gene: 16. CDR3 sequence reads: CSAPGLAGRPSQADTQYF. The CDR3 nucleotides are TGCAGTGCCCCGGGACTAGCGGGAAGACCATCCCAGGCAGATACGCAGTATTTT.